The 32 T cell receptor beta chains below come from one sample, sequenced in a study of blood T cell repertoires in COVID-19. Assay: immunoSEQ multiplex PCR; the TCRdb copy retains only in-frame clones and omits some. The sample contains 200,000 to 250,000 clones, roughly 83% of which appear only once. Sequenced material: peripheral blood. The receptors stem from a woman of 80 years or more with COVID-19, enrolled during active disease.

The rearrangement links TRBV5-6 to TRBJ1-2; the match to TRBD1 covers 8 bases. The CDR3 is 13 residues long. Losses at the gene ends were 4 bases for V and 4 bases for J; bases not matched to a gene: 3. The germline V gene encodes CDR1 SGHDT and CDR2 YYEEEE. The CDR3 DNA reads as TGTGCCAGCAGCCCGACAGGGGTCTATGGCTACACCTTC. This encodes CASSPTGVYGYTF.

This clone has a single count. The V gene is TRBV13, the J gene TRBJ1-4; TRBD1 agrees at 10 bases. This CDR3 is built from 15 residues. The germline V gene has CDR1 PRHDT and CDR2 FYEKMQ (reference sequence). J was trimmed by 6 bases and V by 3 bases; bases with no gene match: 4. This CDR3 reads CASSFRTGGDEKLFF. In nucleotides, the CDR3 is TGTGCCAGCAGCTTTCGGACAGGGGGGGATGAAAAACTGTTTTTT.

This clone was observed a few times. The rearrangement joins TRBV7-8 to TRBJ2-5; D is perhaps TRBD2 (5 bases). CDR1 SGHVS and CDR2 FQNEAQ come from the germline V gene. The CDR3 consists of 14 residues. The V and J ends lost 1 base and 4 bases respectively, with 10 bases between them. DNA of the CDR3: TGTGCCAGCAGCTTAGGACCCGAGGGAGAGACCCAGTACTTC. It is translated as CASSLGPEGETQYF.

V gene TRBV12-3 or TRBV12-4 combines with J gene TRBJ2-3; D uncertain. The V gene lost 5 bases and the J gene lost 5 bases, with 5 bases spanning the gap. The CDR3 is made up of 11 amino acids. CDR3 DNA sequence: TGTGCCAGCAGTATCCAAGATACGCAGTATTTT. It yields the protein CASSIQDTQYF.

The rearrangement links TRBV9 to TRBJ2-2, with unresolved D. Trimming cost V 4 bases and J 4 bases, with 14 bases left between them. CDR1 SGDLS and CDR2 YYNGEE come from the germline V gene. The CDR3 consists of 15 residues. The CDR3 loop reads CASSPSDLGTGELFF. The CDR3 bases are TGTGCCAGCAGCCCATCTGATCTCGGCACCGGGGAGCTGTTTTTT.

The genes are TRBV18 and TRBJ2-2; 9 bases align to TRBD1. Germline V gene sequence: CDR1 KGHSH, CDR2 LQKENI. After removal of 6 bases from V and 1 base from J, the junction contained 3 bases not matched to a gene. The length of the CDR3 is 15 residues. The CDR3 reads CASSPGQGNTGELFF. As DNA, the CDR3 is TGTGCCAGCTCGCCGGGACAGGGGAACACCGGGGAGCTGTTTTTT.

To note about this clone: Other DNA sequences of this sample code for an identical CDR3. The CDR3 protein is CSVLQSSGNTIYF. CDR3 DNA sequence: TGCAGCGTCTTACAGTCTTCTGGAAACACCATATATTTT. The rearrangement uses TRBV29-1 and TRBJ1-3; no clear D. Trimming left V 6 bases short and J 1 base short, with 10 bases between. The CDR3 loop spans 13 amino acids. Germline lookup yields CDR1 SQVTM and CDR2 ANQGSEA. Using reference TRBV29-1 and TRBJ1-3 for the parts outside the CDR3, the full variable domain is SAVISQKPSRDICQRGTSLTIQCQVDSQVTMMFWYRQQPGQSLTLIATANQGSEATYESGFVIDKFPISRPNLTFSTLTVSNMSPEDSSIYLCSVLQSSGNTIYFGEGSWLTVV.

The V and J genes are TRBV18 and TRBJ1-3; 7 positions agree with TRBD1. The CDR3 spans 16 residues. With 6 bases clipped from V and 0 bases from J, the junction kept 8 bases outside the gene matches. From germline, CDR1 is KGHSH and CDR2 LQKENI. CDR3 protein: CASSTQGQASGNTIYF. The CDR3 coding sequence is TGTGCCAGCTCCACTCAAGGACAGGCCTCTGGAAACACCATATATTTT.

The rearrangement joins TRBV6-6 to TRBJ1-3; unclear D gene. The germline V and J ends were trimmed by 6 bases and 10 bases, with 16 bases remaining between them. The CDR3 runs 13 residues. Germline V gene sequence: CDR1 MNHNY, CDR2 SVGAGI (reference sequence). This CDR3 reads CASRSAGRATIYF. CDR3 nucleotides: TGTGCCAGCAGGTCAGCTGGGCGGGCTACCATATATTTT.

The J gene is TRBJ1-4, the V gene TRBV5-5, with TRBD1 matching 7 bases. Germline V lookup: CDR1 SGHKS, CDR2 YYEKEE (reference sequence). This CDR3 has 15 residues. With V trimmed by 0 bases and J by 4 bases, 3 bases remained unmatched. CDR3 amino acids: CASSLAGQVNEKLFF. The CDR3 nucleotides are TGTGCCAGCAGCTTGGCAGGACAGGTTAATGAAAAACTGTTTTTT.

The V call is TRBV28, the J call TRBJ2-7, with unresolved D. The V end lost 3 bases, the J end lost 4 bases, and 7 bases lay between the germline ends. The CDR3 has 12 residues. The germline gives CDR1 MDHEN, CDR2 SYDVKM. The CDR3 sequence: CASSLGSYEQYF. In nucleotides, the CDR3 is TGTGCCAGCAGTTTGGGCAGTTACGAGCAGTACTTC.

The chain employs TRBV19 and TRBJ2-1; 9 nucleotides line up with TRBD1. Germline assignment: CDR1 LNHDA and CDR2 SQIVND (reference sequence). CDR3 length: 12 amino acids. The ends lost 9 bases at V and 10 bases at J; junction bases unmatched: 7. CDR3 coding DNA: TGTGCCAGCCACTCACAGGGGGCAGAGCAGTTCTTC. It yields the protein CASHSQGAEQFF.

The V gene is TRBV10-1, the J gene TRBJ1-2; possibly TRBD1 for D (6 bases). The CDR3 is made up of 15 amino acids. CDR1 WNHNN and CDR2 SYGVQD come from the germline V gene (reference sequence). Trimming took 4 bases from V and 5 from J, leaving 17 bases between them. CDR3 residues: CASSGTLQGPYGYTF. In DNA form, the CDR3 reads TGCGCCAGCAGTGGTACCTTACAGGGCCCGTATGGCTACACCTTC.

V is TRBV19 and J is TRBJ1-5, with D tentatively TRBD1 (5 bases). The CDR3 consists of 16 residues. Trimming removed 3 bases at V and 3 bases at J, with 15 bases between. The V gene's germline CDR1 is LNHDA and CDR2 SQIVND (reference sequence). The CDR3: CASSIPPDRNNQPQHF. CDR3 nucleotides: TGTGCCAGTAGTATCCCCCCTGACAGAAACAATCAGCCCCAGCATTTT.

This rearrangement joins TRBV20-1 to TRBJ2-2; a weak D match, TRBD1 (6 bases). Trimming left V 3 bases short and J 2 bases short, with 10 bases between. The CDR3 is 14 amino acids. Germline V gene sequence: CDR1 DFQATT, CDR2 SNEGSKA (reference sequence). The CDR3 sequence: CSASSRGNTGELFF. The CDR3 region has the DNA TGCAGTGCTAGTAGCAGGGGTAACACCGGGGAGCTGTTTTTT.

V gene TRBV5-1 combines with J gene TRBJ2-5; TRBD1 aligns across 9 bases. V was clipped by 4 bases and J by 4 bases; unmatched bases: 5. This CDR3 has 14 amino acids. CDR1 and CDR2 from the germline V gene are SGHRS and YFSETQ. The CDR3 DNA follows: TGCGCCAGCAGCACACAGACAGGGGGAGAGACCCAGTACTTC. Translated, it gives CASSTQTGGETQYF.

CDR3 sequence reads: CAISEPFNRDREAFF. The CDR3 coding sequence is TGTGCCATCAGTGAGCCCTTTAATAGGGACAGGGAAGCTTTCTTT. J is TRBJ1-1 and V is TRBV10-3; the match to TRBD1 covers 8 bases. The CDR3 contains 15 residues. With V trimmed by 2 bases and J by 8 bases, 10 bases remained unmatched. Germline V lookup: CDR1 ENHRY, CDR2 SYGVKD.

The chain uses TRBV28 and TRBJ2-1; D perhaps matches TRBD2 (5 bases). Germline lookup yields CDR1 MDHEN and CDR2 SYDVKM. The ends were cut back, 3 bases at V and 6 bases at J, with 9 bases in the middle. The CDR3 sequence is 13 residues long. The CDR3 sequence is CASSFSEPNEQFF. CDR3 coding DNA: TGTGCCAGCAGTTTTAGCGAACCCAATGAGCAGTTCTTC. Combining the CDR3 with reference TRBV28 and TRBJ2-1 gives the whole variable domain DVKVTQSSRYLVKRTGEKVFLECVQDMDHENMFWYRQDPGLGLRLIYFSYDVKMKEKGDIPEGYSVSREKKERFSLILESASTNQTSMYLCASSFSEPNEQFFGPGTRLTVL.

The chain joins TRBV10-3 to TRBJ1-1, with 8 bases identical to TRBD1. Per germline, CDR1 ENHRY and CDR2 SYGVKD. With 3 bases clipped from V and 3 bases from J, the junction kept 3 bases outside the gene matches. This CDR3 comprises 14 residues. CDR3 sequence: CAISDPGQDTEAFF. The CDR3 coding sequence is TGTGCCATCAGTGACCCGGGACAGGACACTGAAGCTTTCTTT.

The chain combines TRBV4-1 with TRBJ1-4, with D perhaps matching TRBD1 (6 bases). This CDR3 has 15 residues. V lost 0 bases to trimming and J lost 10 bases, with 15 bases between them. Germline V gives CDR1 MGHRA, CDR2 YSYEKL. CDR3 nucleotide sequence: TGCGCCAGCAGCCAAGAAGAAGGACAGATAGGAAAACTGTTTTTT. Translating it yields CASSQEEGQIGKLFF.

The genes are TRBV7-9 and TRBJ1-2, with D perhaps matching TRBD1 (5 bases). The CDR3 consists of 13 residues. V lost 1 base and J 13 bases, leaving 16 bases between the germline ends. CDR1 is SEHNR, CDR2 FQNEAQ, per germline (reference sequence). CDR3 amino acids: CASSLESGTTGTF. The CDR3 DNA is TGTGCCAGCAGCTTAGAATCGGGGACTACGGGCACCTTC. Looking up the rest from reference TRBV7-9 and TRBJ1-2 gives the full variable domain: DTGVSQNPRHKITKRGQNVTFRCDPISEHNRLYWYRQTLGQGPEFLTYFQNEAQLEKSRLLSDRFSAERPKGSFSTLEIQRTEQGDSAMYLCASSLESGTTGTFGSGTRLTVV.

The rearrangement uses TRBV29-1 and TRBJ2-1, with D tentatively TRBD1 (6 bases). CDR3 length: 16 residues. Germline V gives CDR1 SQVTM, CDR2 ANQGSEA. V lost 0 bases to trimming and J lost 3 bases, with 15 bases between them. The CDR3 coding sequence is TGCAGCGTTGAAGAGGGGGCCGGACATAACTACAATGAGCAGTTCTTC. This gives the protein CSVEEGAGHNYNEQFF.

This rearrangement joins TRBV6-1 to TRBJ1-3; 8 positions match TRBD1. The junction had 9 bases not matched to a gene; V was cut back by 2 bases and J by 6 bases. This CDR3 is built from 16 residues. The germline V gene has CDR1 MNHNS and CDR2 SASEGT. This CDR3 is CASSETRRGRQNTIYF. CDR3 sequence (DNA): TGTGCCAGCAGTGAAACACGCAGGGGGCGTCAAAACACCATATATTTT.

This chain joins TRBV28 and TRBJ2-7, with 10 bases fitting TRBD1. CDR1 is MDHEN, CDR2 SYDVKM, per germline. J gave up 7 bases and V 4 bases, and 10 bases lay outside the gene matches. The CDR3 spans 15 residues. This CDR3 is CASSSLGQGGYEQYF. CDR3 nucleotides: TGTGCCAGCAGTTCCCTCGGACAGGGGGGTTATGAGCAGTACTTC.

A note on this clone: Other DNA sequences in the sample encode the same CDR3. The genes are TRBV12-3 or TRBV12-4 and TRBJ1-3; D might be TRBD1 (6 bases). Trimming left V 2 bases short and J 5 bases short, with 7 bases between. The CDR3 is 13 residues long. CDR3 sequence: CASSLRGRNTIYF. The CDR3 region has the DNA TGTGCCAGCAGTTTAAGGGGGAGAAACACCATATATTTT.

The chain has TRBV3-1 (or the pseudogene TRBV3-2) and TRBJ2-6, with TRBD1 matching over 7 bases. The germline V gene has CDR1 LGHDT and CDR2 YNNKEL (reference sequence). V dropped 0 bases and J dropped 2; count of bases not matched to a gene: 1. This CDR3 region has 16 residues. The CDR3 region is CASSQETGAGANVLTF. CDR3 bases: TGTGCCAGCAGCCAAGAAACAGGGGCTGGGGCCAACGTCCTGACTTTC.

This clone was detected only once. This chain joins TRBV18 and TRBJ1-1, with TRBD1 matching 8 bases. Per germline, CDR1 KGHSH and CDR2 LQKENI. V shed 2 bases, J shed 11 bases, and the junction held 4 bases outside the gene matches. This CDR3 has 12 amino acids. The DNA for the CDR3 is TGTGCCAGCTCACCATCAGGGGGCGGCGCTTTCTTT. Amino acid sequence: CASSPSGGGAFF. The full variable domain, rest sourced from reference TRBV18 and TRBJ1-1, is NAGVMQNPRHLVRRRGQEARLRCSPMKGHSHVYWYRQLPEEGLKFMVYLQKENIIDESGMPKERFSAEFPKEGPSILRIQQVVRGDSAAYFCASSPSGGGAFFGQGTRLTVV.

The rearrangement links TRBV28 to TRBJ1-2; D gene ambiguous. This CDR3 region has 14 residues. V lost 6 bases and J lost 10, with 21 bases in between. Germline CDR1 MDHEN, CDR2 SYDVKM. CDR3 loop: CASSPGGVTPLYTF. DNA of the CDR3: TGTGCCAGCAGCCCCGGCGGGGTCACTCCCCTCTACACCTTC.

The gene calls are TRBV5-1 and TRBJ2-7; possibly TRBD2 for D (6 bases). V was shortened by 0 bases and J by 3 bases, with 10 bases between the two germline ends. The CDR3 is 14 residues long. Germline V gene lookup returns CDR1 SGHRS and CDR2 YFSETQ. The CDR3 region has the DNA TGCGCCAGCAGCTTGGAAGGTAGCGGCTACGAGCAGTACTTC. Translation: CASSLEGSGYEQYF.

The V gene is TRBV7-2, the J gene TRBJ1-4; weak D call: TRBD1 (5 bases). Germline V CDR1 and CDR2: SGHTA, FQGNSA. The CDR3 runs 14 residues. V dropped 1 base and J dropped 6 bases, with 9 bases sitting between them. CDR3 bases: TGTGCCAGCAGCTTAGGACAGTCCTATGAAAAACTGTTTTTT. Amino acids: CASSLGQSYEKLFF.

V and J are TRBV5-1 and TRBJ1-6, with 7 nucleotides matching TRBD1. Germline CDR1 is SGHRS and CDR2 is YFSETQ. CDR3 length: 14 amino acids. With V trimmed by 2 bases and J by 7 bases, 3 bases remained unmatched. This chain's CDR3 is CASSFGTENSPLHF. The DNA for the CDR3 is TGCGCCAGCAGCTTTGGGACAGAGAATTCACCCCTCCACTTT. The whole variable domain, filled in from reference TRBV5-1 and TRBJ1-6, reads KAGVTQTPRYLIKTRGQQVTLSCSPISGHRSVSWYQQTPGQGLQFLFEYFSETQRNKGNFPGRFSGRQFSNSRSEMNVSTLELGDSALYLCASSFGTENSPLHFGNGTRLTVT.

The chain's CDR3 is CASSPGQGESQPQHF. The CDR3 nucleotides read TGTGCCAGCTCACCGGGACAGGGAGAGAGTCAGCCCCAGCATTTT. The V call is TRBV18, the J call TRBJ1-5; 9 nucleotides match TRBD1. The ends lost 3 bases at V and 6 bases at J; junction bases unmatched: 6. The CDR3 is 15 residues long. In germline, CDR1 is KGHSH, CDR2 LQKENI.